What follows are 32 T cell receptor beta chains derived from one specimen sequenced in a study of cytomegalovirus exposure and HLA in healthy donors. The primer mix had 60 Vbeta and 13 Jbeta primers. The data were produced by immunoSEQ multiplex PCR, yet TCRdb's version contains in-frame clones alone and is incomplete. This table holds 97,000 or so clones, 70% found once. Source material: PBMCs. Receptor source: a man aged 45-60 years in good health and CMV-seronegative.

This rearrangement joins TRBV28 to TRBJ2-7; D might be TRBD2 (5 bases). V was clipped by 2 bases and J by 4 bases, with 12 bases between them. Germline V gives CDR1 MDHEN, CDR2 SYDVKM. The CDR3 sequence is 14 residues long. Here the CDR3 reads CASSLDTDFYEQYF. As DNA, the CDR3 is TGTGCCAGCAGTTTAGACACGGACTTTTACGAGCAGTACTTC. Drawing the rest from reference TRBV28 and TRBJ2-7, the complete variable domain is DVKVTQSSRYLVKRTGEKVFLECVQDMDHENMFWYRQDPGLGLRLIYFSYDVKMKEKGDIPEGYSVSREKKERFSLILESASTNQTSMYLCASSLDTDFYEQYFGPGTRLTVT.

This chain joins TRBV10-2 and TRBJ1-3; D is uncertain. The CDR3 has 17 amino acids. From germline, CDR1 is WSHSY and CDR2 SAAADI. The V end was cut by 2 bases, the J end by 0 bases, with 14 bases between. The CDR3 spells CASSEPADGSSGNTIYF. DNA for the CDR3: TGCGCCAGCAGTGAGCCCGCCGACGGGTCCTCTGGAAACACCATATATTTT.

A few counts support this clone. The genes are TRBV2 and TRBJ2-2; 9 bases are a match to TRBD1. The junction had 3 bases not matched to a gene; V was cut back by 7 bases and J by 6 bases. In germline, CDR1 is SNHLY, CDR2 FYNNEI. This CDR3 has 13 amino acids. The DNA of the CDR3 is TGTGCCAGCAAAAGACAGGGGGCCGGGGAGCTGTTTTTT. As protein: CASKRQGAGELFF. Supplemented by reference TRBV2 and TRBJ2-2, the full variable domain reads EPEVTQTPSHQVTQMGQEVILRCVPISNHLYFYWYRQILGQKVEFLVSFYNNEISEKSEIFDDQFSVERPDGSNFTLKIRSTKLEDSAMYFCASKRQGAGELFFGEGSRLTVL.

The V and J genes are TRBV6-5 and TRBJ1-2; 8 bases fit TRBD1. V dropped 8 bases and J dropped 4; count of bases not matched to a gene: 12. The CDR3 runs 15 residues. Per the germline V gene, CDR1 is MNHEY and CDR2 is SVGAGI. CDR3: CASLYSTGASYGYTF. The CDR3 DNA is TGTGCCAGCCTATATTCGACAGGGGCTTCCTATGGCTACACCTTC.

The V gene is TRBV2, the J gene TRBJ2-7; 9 nucleotides align to TRBD2. CDR3 length: 16 residues. The V and J ends lost 3 bases and 3 bases, in that order; junction bases with no gene match: 9. CDR1 SNHLY and CDR2 FYNNEI come from the germline V gene. The CDR3 region is CASSDPRLAANYEQYF. CDR3 DNA sequence: TGTGCCAGCAGTGACCCGAGACTAGCGGCGAACTACGAGCAGTACTTC.

The chain employs TRBV6-1 and TRBJ2-1; 8 nucleotides align to TRBD2. The CDR3 has 15 amino acids. V lost 7 bases and J lost 9; bases outside the gene matches: 14. Germline CDR1 MNHNS, CDR2 SASEGT. CDR3 nucleotide sequence: TGTGCCAGCACGGGGGGGGCGGGAGAATATAGTGAGCAGTTCTTC. It translates to CASTGGAGEYSEQFF.

This clone was counted between two and nine times. The V and J genes are TRBV4-3 and TRBJ1-4, with unresolved D. The CDR3 is 13 amino acids. The V end was cut by 4 bases, the J end by 10 bases, with 13 bases between. Germline V gene lookup returns CDR1 LGHNA and CDR2 YSLEER. For the CDR3, the DNA is TGCGCCAGCAGCCCGATTACCCCGGGAAAACTGTTTTTT. As protein: CASSPITPGKLFF.

The chain employs TRBV6-5 and TRBJ2-7, with 11 bases that match TRBD2. Germline CDR1 is MNHEY and CDR2 is SVGAGI. The CDR3 sequence is 15 residues long. Germline trimming cut 5 bases from V and 2 bases from J; bases unmatched to any gene: 5. CDR3 DNA sequence: TGTGCCAGCAGTACCGGACTAGCGGGCGCCTACGAGCAGTACTTC. Encoded protein: CASSTGLAGAYEQYF.

J is TRBJ2-7 and V is TRBV18, with D unclear. V was shortened by 1 base and J by 3 bases, with 7 bases between the two germline ends. Germline assignment: CDR1 KGHSH and CDR2 LQKENI. This CDR3 comprises 13 residues. The CDR3 sequence: CASSPRNSYEQYF. The CDR3 DNA reads as TGTGCCAGCTCACCACGTAACAGCTACGAGCAGTACTTC.

The chain couples TRBV7-2 to TRBJ2-3; 9 nucleotides agree with TRBD2. There are 18 residues in the CDR3. V trimming: 1 base; J trimming: 4 bases; junction bases outside the gene matches: 12. CDR1 SGHTA and CDR2 FQGNSA come from the germline V gene. The CDR3 DNA follows: TGTGCCAGCAGCTTAGTCCCTGGCGGGGGGGGAGTTTCAGATACGCAGTATTTT. Residues: CASSLVPGGGGVSDTQYF.

The chain recombines TRBV6-5 with TRBJ1-1, with D unclear. Germline assignment: CDR1 MNHEY and CDR2 SVGAGI. The CDR3 spans 14 residues. The V end lost 5 bases, the J end lost 5 bases, and 15 bases lay between the germline ends. The CDR3 DNA sequence: TGTGCCAGCAGTGAATGGCCAGCTAGGACTGAAGCTTTCTTT. It is translated as CASSEWPARTEAFF.

V usage is TRBV14 and J usage is TRBJ2-7; D gene uncertain. Deletions cut 0 bases from V and 3 bases from J, with 12 bases between. Looked up from germline, CDR1 is SGHDN and CDR2 is FVKESK. This CDR3 comprises 15 residues. DNA of the CDR3: TGTGCCAGCAGCCAAGACCAGAAAAGGAGCTACGAGCAGTACTTC. The encoded protein is CASSQDQKRSYEQYF.

The rearrangement joins TRBV18 to TRBJ1-2, with 10 nucleotides matching TRBD1. The CDR3 totals 16 residues. The germline V gene has CDR1 KGHSH and CDR2 LQKENI. The trim removed 3 bases at V and 6 bases at J, leaving 10 bases unmatched. For the CDR3, the DNA is TGTGCCAGCTCACCCATTAAGAGGGACAGGGGAAATGGCTACACCTTC. Its protein product is CASSPIKRDRGNGYTF.

This rearrangement joins TRBV11-2 to TRBJ2-5; 9 bases are a match to TRBD2. Germline CDR1 is SGHAT and CDR2 is FQNNGV. The CDR3 covers 14 residues. After removal of 5 bases from V and 8 bases from J, the junction contained 9 bases not matched to a gene. The CDR3 region is CASSQGLAGNTQYF. For the CDR3, the DNA is TGTGCCAGCAGCCAGGGCCTAGCGGGAAACACCCAGTACTTC.

This chain connects TRBV5-1 to TRBJ2-5, with 10 bases that match TRBD2. CDR3 length: 14 amino acids. Germline V gene data show CDR1 as SGHRS and CDR2 as YFSETQ. Germline trimming cut 4 bases from V and 3 bases from J; bases unmatched to any gene: 3. The CDR3 bases are TGCGCCAGCAGCAGGACTAGCGGTAAAGAGACCCAGTACTTC. Its protein product is CASSRTSGKETQYF.

This sequence joins TRBV11-2 and TRBJ2-7, with 7 bases fitting TRBD2. The CDR3 is 16 residues long. Germline lookup yields CDR1 SGHAT and CDR2 FQNNGV. Losses at the gene ends were 1 base for V and 7 bases for J; bases not matched to a gene: 13. As DNA, the CDR3 is TGTGCCAGCAGCTTAGCTAGCGGATCCAGAGGGGAGGAGCAGTACTTC. Translating gives CASSLASGSRGEEQYF.

This clone was found a few times. This sequence joins TRBV27 and TRBJ1-6, with 10 positions matching TRBD1. In germline, CDR1 is MNHEY, CDR2 SMNVEV (reference sequence). V shed 5 bases, J shed 10 bases, and the junction held 2 bases outside the gene matches. This CDR3 comprises 13 residues. The CDR3 region has the DNA TGTGCCAGCAGTGGGACAGGGGTATCACCCCTCCACTTT. Translation: CASSGTGVSPLHF.

This chain joins TRBV28 and TRBJ2-2, with 13 bases matching TRBD2. The CDR3 extends over 18 amino acids. The V gene's germline CDR1 is MDHEN and CDR2 SYDVKM. The junction had 12 bases not matched to a gene; V was cut back by 5 bases and J by 6 bases. The CDR3 DNA reads TGTGCCAGCAGTCCTATAAGGACTAGCGGGAGTTTGCCCGGGGAGCTGTTTTTT. Translation: CASSPIRTSGSLPGELFF.

This clone was counted between two and nine times. The chain joins TRBV6-5 to TRBJ1-4; 9 nucleotides agree with TRBD1. Trimming at V came to 0 bases and at J to 8 bases, leaving 4 bases not matched to a gene. The germline CDR1 and CDR2 sequences are MNHEY and SVGAGI. This CDR3 comprises 15 residues. The CDR3 reads CASSYSGQGGEKLFF. The CDR3 DNA sequence: TGTGCCAGCAGTTACTCGGGACAGGGTGGGGAAAAACTGTTTTTT.

The V gene is TRBV7-9, the J gene TRBJ1-6, with D perhaps matching TRBD1 (6 bases). Germline V CDR1 and CDR2: SEHNR, FQNEAQ (reference sequence). This CDR3 contains 12 residues. Trimming pared 6 bases from V and 8 bases from J, leaving 8 bases between. The CDR3 DNA follows: TGTGCCAGCAGTCCAGGGGATTCACCCCTCCACTTT. Translating gives CASSPGDSPLHF.

This clone has a single count. The rearrangement joins TRBV7-9 to TRBJ1-2; D remains ambiguous. Germline CDR1 SEHNR, CDR2 FQNEAQ (reference sequence). The CDR3 length is 13 residues. Trimming took off 1 base at V and 7 bases at J, with 10 bases between the two ends. Here the CDR3 reads CASSLDSESGYTF. CDR3 in DNA: TGTGCCAGCAGCTTAGATTCTGAGAGTGGCTACACCTTC. Drawing the rest from reference TRBV7-9 and TRBJ1-2, the complete variable domain is DTGVSQNPRHKITKRGQNVTFRCDPISEHNRLYWYRQTLGQGPEFLTYFQNEAQLEKSRLLSDRFSAERPKGSFSTLEIQRTEQGDSAMYLCASSLDSESGYTFGSGTRLTVV.

V and J are TRBV5-1 and TRBJ2-7; TRBD1 matches 7 bases. The germline V gene has CDR1 SGHRS and CDR2 YFSETQ. The CDR3 totals 12 residues. Germline trimming cut 2 bases from V and 6 bases from J; bases unmatched to any gene: 2. The CDR3 nucleotides read TGCGCCAGCAGCTTCCCAGGGGGCGAGCAGTACTTC. Translation: CASSFPGGEQYF.

Only a few counts were recorded for this clone. The chain combines TRBV6-1 with TRBJ2-5; 13 bases agree with TRBD2. Germline CDR1 MNHNS, CDR2 SASEGT. V shed 4 bases, J shed 0 bases, and the junction held 11 bases outside the gene matches. This CDR3 region has 19 residues. DNA of the CDR3: TGTGCCAGCAGTGGGGGCGGGACTAGCGGGGCCCTGTACCAAGAGACCCAGTACTTC. Protein: CASSGGGTSGALYQETQYF.

Concerning this clone itself: Different DNA sequences within this sample yield the same CDR3. The chain carries TRBV5-1 and TRBJ2-5; possible D gene TRBD2, 5 bases. Germline CDR1 SGHRS, CDR2 YFSETQ. The CDR3 length is 12 residues. Trimming took off 4 bases at V and 2 bases at J, with 6 bases between the two ends. In DNA, the CDR3 is TGCGCCAGCAGCCTAGCTCAAGAGACCCAGTACTTC. Protein: CASSLAQETQYF.

This clone appeared a few times. This rearrangement joins TRBV13 to TRBJ2-3; 8 bases match TRBD2. CDR3 length: 19 residues. The V and J ends lost 0 bases and 2 bases, in that order; junction bases with no gene match: 13. Per germline, CDR1 PRHDT and CDR2 FYEKMQ (reference sequence). This chain's CDR3 is CASSLGLQNRLAITDTQYF. The CDR3 region has the DNA TGTGCCAGCAGCTTAGGCCTACAAAATCGACTAGCGATCACAGATACGCAGTATTTT.

This chain links TRBV7-9 with TRBJ1-1; tentative D call: TRBD1 (5 bases). Germline CDR1 and CDR2: SEHNR and FQNEAQ (reference sequence). V was cut by 3 bases and J by 1 base, with 9 bases left in between. The CDR3 length is 14 residues. For the CDR3, the DNA is TGTGCCAGCAGCTTTCGGGGGGGGAACACTGAAGCTTTCTTT. Translation gives CASSFRGGNTEAFF. Full variable domain (rest looked up from reference TRBV7-9 and TRBJ1-1): DTGVSQNPRHKITKRGQNVTFRCDPISEHNRLYWYRQTLGQGPEFLTYFQNEAQLEKSRLLSDRFSAERPKGSFSTLEIQRTEQGDSAMYLCASSFRGGNTEAFFGQGTRLTVV.

A remark on this clone: At one end the junction does not follow the germline gene, possibly because of a read error. The chain is built from TRBV18 and TRBJ2-6, with D tentatively TRBD2 (5 bases). The germline gives CDR1 KGHSH, CDR2 LQKENI. The CDR3 is 13 amino acids. The CDR3 bases are TGTGCCAGCTCATCCGACGGGGACAACGTCCTGACTTTC. Its protein product is CASSSDGDNVLTF.

The rearrangement joins TRBV6-1 to TRBJ1-5, with 7 nucleotides matching TRBD1. Germline lookup yields CDR1 MNHNS and CDR2 SASEGT. The CDR3 is made up of 12 amino acids. V dropped 10 bases and J dropped 6; count of bases not matched to a gene: 6. CDR3 sequence (DNA): TGTGCCACCGACAGGGTTGGTCAGCCCCAGCATTTT. It specifies CATDRVGQPQHF.

The V gene is TRBV5-5, the J gene TRBJ2-1; 7 bases agree with TRBD1. This CDR3 spans 14 amino acids. In germline, CDR1 is SGHKS, CDR2 YYEKEE (reference sequence). The J segment lost 7 bases and the V segment lost 2 bases, leaving 6 bases of the junction unmatched. The CDR3 nucleotides are TGTGCCAGCAGCTTCAAGGGGGCCCGGAATGAGCAGTTCTTC. It is translated as CASSFKGARNEQFF.

The rearrangement links TRBV2 to TRBJ2-1; TRBD2 agrees at 10 bases. The junction had 7 bases not matched to a gene; V was cut back by 2 bases and J by 0 bases. The CDR3 loop spans 18 amino acids. Germline CDR1 is SNHLY and CDR2 is FYNNEI. CDR3: CASSELAGAPSSYNEQFF. In DNA, the CDR3 is TGTGCCAGCAGTGAACTAGCGGGGGCCCCGAGCTCCTACAATGAGCAGTTCTTC. Combining the CDR3 with reference TRBV2 and TRBJ2-1 gives the whole variable domain EPEVTQTPSHQVTQMGQEVILRCVPISNHLYFYWYRQILGQKVEFLVSFYNNEISEKSEIFDDQFSVERPDGSNFTLKIRSTKLEDSAMYFCASSELAGAPSSYNEQFFGPGTRLTVL.

The V call is TRBV7-9, the J call TRBJ2-5; D may be TRBD2 (5 bases). The V and J ends lost 6 bases and 6 bases respectively, with 14 bases between them. The CDR3 spans 13 residues. The germline CDR1 and CDR2 sequences are SEHNR and FQNEAQ (reference sequence). The DNA of the CDR3 is TGTGCCAGCAGTAATTTCCCCGGGAAGACCCAGTACTTC. Its translation is CASSNFPGKTQYF.

V usage is TRBV19 and J usage is TRBJ2-7, with 8 bases aligning to TRBD1. The germline CDR1 and CDR2 sequences are LNHDA and SQIVND (reference sequence). The V gene end was trimmed by 4 bases and the J gene end by 3 bases; junction bases not matched to a gene: 5. The CDR3 length is 14 residues. The CDR3 protein is CASSNDRGSYEQYF. The CDR3 nucleotides are TGTGCCAGTAGTAATGACAGGGGAAGCTACGAGCAGTACTTC.